This T cell receptor beta chain was captured by sequencing in a study of blood T cell repertoires in COVID-19 (dated by TCRdb to between 2020 and 2021). Broadly, across the study: Samples from collaborators originated in the United States, Italy and Spain and spanned both the acute and convalescent phases of COVID-19. The material from the prospective study consisted of cDNA or gDNA derived from T cells, B-cell-depleted T cells, or PBMCs. Nearly every sample came with metadata listing a de-identified subject ID, COVID-19 status, age in years and sex. HLA class I and class II types, where available, came from metadata supplied by the sample provider rather than from assay-based typing. The samples were drawn from two sources: the first 160 participants of the ongoing ImmuneRACE study, and approximately 1,300 subjects contributed by 6 global collaborators. The dataset comprised deeply sampled blood TCRbeta repertoires from subjects exposed to, actively infected with, or recovered from COVID-19. A freely available public database, intended as a resource for researchers studying the immune response to SARS-CoV-2, is where the repertoires were released.

TCRbeta CDR3 regions were amplified from genomic DNA by means of the immunoSEQ Assay, a bias-controlled multiplex PCR. The authors' analysis ran thus. Within the assay, amplification of reference gene primers was used to estimate how many nucleated cells each sample contained. To quantify the absolute abundance of each unique TCRbeta CDR3 rearrangement, sequence reads were collapsed and filtered. Productive Simpson clonality was computed per sample as the square root of Simpson's diversity index over productive rearrangements. TCRdb mirrors the immuneACCESS table, restricted to in-frame sequences. Some clones are absent from its copies; in checked studies, under half trace to an unresolved V gene, and the reason for the others is unknown. V and J calls and clone size come straight from that table; D and trimming were deduced from the DNA. In all, the sample holds 140,000 to 150,000 clones, and 70% to 90% of those were seen once. The ten largest clones take up around 8% of the sample.

At one collaborating source in Seattle, patients were enrolled during active infection and were followed longitudinally through the course of disease. Collaborating institutions collected whole blood in K2EDTA tubes following their own protocols. For TCRbeta analysis, collaborator samples were shipped as frozen whole blood, as isolated PBMCs, or as DNA extracted from either sample type. Points on this clone: Its antigen is unknown. No much larger clone exists at a distance of one base, and base qualities are not known.

General study outcomes and caveats: How much clinical and demographic metadata was included differed by source and by participant, and the metadata was provided uncurated.

At the junction V is shortened by 2 bases and J by 2 bases; bases outside the gene matches: 9. There are 17 amino acids in the CDR3, from cysteine to phenylalanine inclusive. The DNA shown is the 51-base CDR3, in frame from base 1. According to the germline V gene, CDR1 reads MNHEY and CDR2 reads SVGEGT. This TCR derives from a woman aged 55 to 70 with COVID-19, enrolled during active disease. The receptor chain draws on TRBV6-2 or TRBV6-3 and TRBJ2-5, with 9 middle bases fitting TRBD2. Material: peripheral blood. Here the CDR3 is given as CASSYPIAGAPQETQYF. The nucleotides are TGTGCCAGCAGTTACCCGATAGCGGGGGCTCCTCAAGAGACCCAGTACTTC.